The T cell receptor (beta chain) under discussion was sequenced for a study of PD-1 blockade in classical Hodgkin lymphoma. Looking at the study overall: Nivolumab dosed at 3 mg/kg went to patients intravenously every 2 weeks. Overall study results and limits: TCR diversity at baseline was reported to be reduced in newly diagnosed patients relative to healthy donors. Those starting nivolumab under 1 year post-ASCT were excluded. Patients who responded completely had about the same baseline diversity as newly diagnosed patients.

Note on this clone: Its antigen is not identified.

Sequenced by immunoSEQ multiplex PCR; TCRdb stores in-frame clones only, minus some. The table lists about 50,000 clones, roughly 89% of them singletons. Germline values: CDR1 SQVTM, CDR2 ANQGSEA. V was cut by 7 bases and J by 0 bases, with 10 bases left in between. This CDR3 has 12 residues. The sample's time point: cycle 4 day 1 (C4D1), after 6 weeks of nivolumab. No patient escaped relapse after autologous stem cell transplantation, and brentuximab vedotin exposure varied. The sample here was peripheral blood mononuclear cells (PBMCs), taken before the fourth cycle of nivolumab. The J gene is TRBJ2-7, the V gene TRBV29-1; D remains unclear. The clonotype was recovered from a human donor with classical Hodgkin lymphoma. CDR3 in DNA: TGCAGCGCTCTTAGGAGCTCCTACGAGCAGTACTTC. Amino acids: CSALRSSYEQYF.